Each of the 16 T cell receptor beta chains below was sequenced from the same sample in a study of cytomegalovirus exposure and HLA in healthy donors. Use of 60 Vbeta and 13 Jbeta primers characterized the PCR. Sequencing used immunoSEQ multiplex PCR; TCRdb keeps in-frame clones, though not all of them. The sample consists of 100,000 to 150,000 clones, 74% of them appearing once. The specimen was PBMCs. These receptors all come from a woman aged 50 to 60 in good health and CMV-seropositive.

This sequence joins TRBV29-1 and TRBJ1-2; D remains unclear. In germline, CDR1 is SQVTM, CDR2 ANQGSEA. Between the trimmed V and J ends, which lost 2 bases and 0 bases, there was a span of 4 bases. CDR3 length: 12 residues. CDR3: CSVEQTNYGYTF. The CDR3 DNA reads TGCAGCGTTGAACAGACTAACTATGGCTACACCTTC.

The V gene is TRBV7-2, the J gene TRBJ2-4, with 7 bases fitting TRBD1. This CDR3 region has 14 residues. Germline V gene data show CDR1 as SGHTA and CDR2 as FQGNSA. Trimming took 4 bases from V and 3 from J; bases not matched to a gene: 3. The CDR3 protein is CASSSRTGKNIQYF. In nucleotides, the CDR3 is TGTGCCAGCAGCTCGAGGACAGGCAAAAACATTCAGTACTTC. Combining the CDR3 with reference TRBV7-2 and TRBJ2-4 gives the whole variable domain GAGVSQSPSNKVTEKGKDVELRCDPISGHTALYWYRQSLGQGLEFLIYFQGNSAPDKSGLPSDRFSAERTGGSVSTLTIQRTQQEDSAVYLCASSSRTGKNIQYFGAGTRLSVL.

The V gene is TRBV15, the J gene TRBJ1-2; D call uncertain. Germline V lookup: CDR1 LNHNV, CDR2 YYDKDF (reference sequence). Between the trimmed V and J ends, which lost 4 bases and 2 bases, there was a span of 11 bases. The CDR3 contains 14 residues. CDR3: CATSTLGVNYGYTF. CDR3 nucleotides: TGTGCCACCAGCACCCTAGGTGTCAACTATGGCTACACCTTC.

DNA for the CDR3: TGTGCCAGCAGCTTAGACGGTCTAGATTCACGTGAGCAGTACTTC. Amino acid sequence: CASSLDGLDSREQYF. V usage is TRBV7-2 and J usage is TRBJ2-7; D not resolved. Germline CDR1 reads SGHTA; CDR2 reads FQGNSA. The CDR3 is 15 amino acids. V dropped 1 base and J dropped 7 bases, with 17 bases sitting between them.

The chain is built from TRBV7-2 and TRBJ2-7; maybe TRBD2 (6 bases). V gave up 5 bases and J gave up 0 bases, with 11 bases separating them. This CDR3 is built from 14 residues. Germline-derived CDR1 and CDR2 are SGHTA and FQGNSA. In DNA form, the CDR3 reads TGTGCCAGCAGCCAGGCCGGGGGCTCCTACGAGCAGTACTTC. Protein: CASSQAGGSYEQYF.

The chain is built from TRBV9 and TRBJ2-3; 10 bases line up with TRBD2. This CDR3 has 15 residues. Germline V lookup: CDR1 SGDLS, CDR2 YYNGEE. V shed 0 bases, J shed 5 bases, and the junction held 3 bases outside the gene matches. The CDR3 region is CASSVVVAGGDTQYF. The CDR3 region has the DNA TGTGCCAGCAGCGTAGTGGTAGCGGGGGGAGATACGCAGTATTTT.

The rearrangement uses TRBV5-4 and TRBJ2-3; D is perhaps TRBD1 (6 bases). V dropped 4 bases and J dropped 7 bases, with 10 bases sitting between them. Germline CDR1 and CDR2: SGHNT and YYREEE (reference sequence). The CDR3 extends over 12 amino acids. This chain's CDR3 is CASSLDSYTQYF. CDR3 DNA: TGTGCCAGCAGCCTGGACAGCTATACGCAGTATTTT.

The chain combines TRBV6-1 with TRBJ2-7, with no clear D. V lost 3 bases and J 3 bases, leaving 9 bases between the germline ends. The CDR3 length is 13 residues. The germline gives CDR1 MNHNS, CDR2 SASEGT. CDR3 DNA sequence: TGTGCCAGCAGTGACCCCTACGGCTACGAGCAGTACTTC. This codes for CASSDPYGYEQYF.

The gene calls are TRBV30 and TRBJ2-7; maybe TRBD1 (6 bases). This CDR3 has 14 residues. The V end lost 2 bases, the J end lost 2 bases, and 13 bases lay between the germline ends. Germline CDR1 is GTSNPN and CDR2 is SVGIG (reference sequence). The CDR3 DNA follows: TGTGCCTGGAGTCCCGGGACACTCACCTACGAGCAGTACTTC. Translating gives CAWSPGTLTYEQYF.

V gene TRBV18 combines with J gene TRBJ2-2, with unresolved D. Germline CDR1 reads KGHSH; CDR2 reads LQKENI. V shed 2 bases and J shed 4 bases, with 8 bases lying between them. The CDR3 totals 14 residues. The chain's CDR3 is CASSPDGFTGELFF. CDR3 sequence (DNA): TGTGCCAGCTCACCAGATGGCTTCACCGGGGAGCTGTTTTTT. Full variable domain (outside the CDR3, taken from reference TRBV18 and TRBJ2-2): NAGVMQNPRHLVRRRGQEARLRCSPMKGHSHVYWYRQLPEEGLKFMVYLQKENIIDESGMPKERFSAEFPKEGPSILRIQQVVRGDSAAYFCASSPDGFTGELFFGEGSRLTVL.

J is TRBJ1-6 and V is TRBV4-3; D not certain. The V gene lost 2 bases and the J gene lost 0 bases, with 8 bases spanning the gap. Per the germline V gene, CDR1 is LGHNA and CDR2 is YSLEER. This CDR3 region has 16 residues. This chain's CDR3 is CASSQTSTSYNSPLHF. CDR3 sequence (DNA): TGCGCCAGCAGCCAAACTTCAACCTCCTATAATTCACCCCTCCACTTT.

The chain combines TRBV11-3 with TRBJ2-7; 10 nucleotides agree with TRBD2. V shed 5 bases and J 4 bases; nucleotides not matched to a gene: 8. Germline V gene sequence: CDR1 SGHNT, CDR2 YENEEA. This CDR3 has 15 residues. The CDR3 is CASSMTLAGAYEQYF. CDR3 DNA sequence: TGTGCCAGCAGCATGACGCTAGCGGGGGCTTACGAGCAGTACTTC.

This clone was seen more than once but under ten times. The V gene is TRBV2, the J gene TRBJ1-1, with D perhaps TRBD1 (5 bases). The CDR3 sequence is 13 residues long. CDR1 is SNHLY, CDR2 FYNNEI, per germline. Trimming stripped 7 bases from V and 4 bases from J, with 13 bases between. The DNA for the CDR3 is TGTGCCAGCACGCAAGGGGAAGGCACTGAAGCTTTCTTT. Protein product: CASTQGEGTEAFF.

The chain couples TRBV2 to TRBJ2-5, with a possible D match to TRBD1 (5 bases). CDR1 is SNHLY, CDR2 FYNNEI, per germline. V shed 11 bases and J shed 1 base, with 20 bases lying between them. The CDR3 contains 15 residues. The CDR3 region is CASPAGKNSQETQYF. The CDR3 DNA reads TGTGCCTCCCCGGCAGGGAAAAACAGCCAAGAGACCCAGTACTTC.

The CDR3 loop reads CASSLLGGQPQHF. DNA for the CDR3: TGTGCCAGCAGCTTACTGGGGGGTCAGCCCCAGCATTTT. The chain uses TRBV7-9 and TRBJ1-5; maybe TRBD1 (5 bases). The germline CDR1 and CDR2 sequences are SEHNR and FQNEAQ (reference sequence). The CDR3 contains 13 residues. V gave up 2 bases and J gave up 6 bases, with 8 bases separating them.

The chain has TRBV27 and TRBJ1-2; TRBD1 aligns across 9 bases. Looked up from germline, CDR1 is MNHEY and CDR2 is SMNVEV (reference sequence). This CDR3 is built from 16 residues. Trimming cost V 3 bases and J 2 bases; bases outside gene matches: 7. The CDR3 coding sequence is TGTGCCAGCAGTTTGTGGGGGACAGGGCAAAACTATGGCTACACCTTC. As protein: CASSLWGTGQNYGYTF.